The clone carrying this T cell receptor beta chain was detected a few times. Only in-frame clones appear in the TCRdb table, and some are missing; sequencing was by immunoSEQ multiplex PCR. The repertoire holds under 450,000 clones, with about nine tenths as singletons. This record belongs to a study of control samples from healthy donors and cancer patients. Material for sequencing was PBMCs. The TCR sequence derives from a man aged 35 to 55 with head and neck cancer.

The DNA for the CDR3 is TGCGCCAGCAGGGACCTGGGCGGGAGCTCCTACAATGAGCAGTTCTTC. Translated, it gives CASRDLGGSSYNEQFF. This chain joins TRBV4-1 and TRBJ2-1; 7 nucleotides match TRBD2. This CDR3 has 16 amino acids. Germline-derived CDR1 and CDR2 are MGHRA and YSYEKL. V trimming: 6 bases; J trimming: 0 bases; junction bases outside the gene matches: 8.